The entry below describes one TCR beta chain. This clone's antigen is unknown. No base qualities exist here, and no much larger clone lies one base off it. This record belongs to a study of cytomegalovirus exposure and HLA in healthy donors (dated by TCRdb to the late 2010s). Looking at the study overall: According to a later analysis, the roughly 120 validation repertoires were produced on the same platform as the roughly 600 repertoires of the first cohort. The study was designed to test whether signatures of past pathogen exposure could be identified by cataloging public T cell receptors. Besides the first cohort of under 700 subjects, a separate validation cohort made up of 95 to 150 different subjects was used. To predict cytomegalovirus infection status, the study brought together high-throughput TCR immunosequencing, statistical association of individual TCRs with disease status, and machine learning. Paper-wide results and their limitations: A few of the identified cytomegalovirus-associated TCR beta chains were confirmed in vitro to be specific for cytomegalovirus antigens. The authors suggested that the approach could potentially be generalized to other disease states and immunological phenotypes. The validation cohort had no HLA typing available for a later analysis, so co-occurrence within that cohort was assessed over all 120 or so repertoires. Most TCR sequences were observed very rarely across donors, whereas some public TCRs were present in many individuals. The study listed 150 to 200 TCR beta chains as associated with cytomegalovirus. Of the cluster scores, about 94% were above 0 in a later analysis, which found that TCRs clustered in the first cohort also tended to co-occur in the 95 to 150 validation repertoires. In both the original and validation cohorts, the classifier was reported to diagnose cytomegalovirus status with high specificity and sensitivity.

Library creation used the immunoSEQ multiplex PCR assay. Per the source publication's procedure: A statistical classification framework was developed to diagnose cytomegalovirus status using the catalog of TCR beta chain sequences. TCRdb provides this immuneACCESS table in a form limited to in-frame rearrangements. Some clones are lacking; in checked studies, under half of them reflect an unresolved V gene, and why the rest are absent is not known. V and J calls and clone size follow that table, whereas D and trimming were derived from the DNA. For this sample there are fewer than 350,000 clones; roughly 90% appear just once. The ten largest clones take up approximately 0.9% of the sample. Separate from the approximately 700-subject first cohort, the validation cohort of roughly 130 subjects was the group to which the donors belonged. Taken from the germline V gene, the CDR1 and CDR2 loops are SGHAT and FQNNGV. Here V drops 6 bases and J drops 5 bases, and the junction holds 3 bases not matched to any gene. The cysteine opens and the phenylalanine closes a CDR3 of 15 amino acids. Only the CDR3 region is kept as DNA, spanning 45 bases read in frame from base 1.

The origin of this receptor is a woman younger than 30 in good health and CMV-seronegative. Sequenced input: PBMCs. Recombination linked TRBV11-2 to TRBJ2-2; 13 bases in the junction line up with TRBD2. In nucleotide form, the sequence is TGTGCCAGCAGGCCGGGACTAGCGGGGACCGGGGAGCTGTTTTTT. This yields the protein CASRPGLAGTGELFF.